Below, 2 T cell receptor beta chains from the same sample are listed, as sequenced in a study of spatial heterogeneity in lung cancer. Using its own MiXCR run on the 5' RACE reads, TCRdb lists one record per CDR3 protein. Of approximately 90,000 distinct CDR3 sequences in the sample, approximately 8.6% were seen once. Specified time point: sample taken at primary tumor resection. Sequencing covered unsorted whole RNA taken from tumor, nontumor lung or frozen PBMC. The sequencing here drew on PBMCs, taken at surgery. Receptors were obtained from a male donor with early-stage non-small cell lung cancer.

This clonotype occurred a few times. This chain links TRBV7-9 with TRBJ2-5, with a possible D match to TRBD2 (5 bases). Per germline, CDR1 SEHNR and CDR2 FQNEAQ (reference sequence). The CDR3 has 14 residues. Deletions cut 1 base from V and 4 bases from J, with 10 bases between. The CDR3 region is CASSLGRESETQYF. CDR3 sequence (DNA): TGTGCCAGCAGCTTAGGTCGGGAATCAGAGACCCAGTACTTC.

V usage is TRBV5-1 and J usage is TRBJ2-5; 9 nucleotides align to TRBD2. After removal of 0 bases from V and 5 bases from J, the junction contained 5 bases not matched to a gene. From germline, CDR1 is SGHRS and CDR2 YFSETQ. The CDR3 runs to 15 residues. The CDR3 sequence: CASSLAGTSGETQYF. The DNA of the CDR3 is TGCGCCAGCAGCTTGGCCGGTACTAGCGGGGAGACCCAGTACTTC.